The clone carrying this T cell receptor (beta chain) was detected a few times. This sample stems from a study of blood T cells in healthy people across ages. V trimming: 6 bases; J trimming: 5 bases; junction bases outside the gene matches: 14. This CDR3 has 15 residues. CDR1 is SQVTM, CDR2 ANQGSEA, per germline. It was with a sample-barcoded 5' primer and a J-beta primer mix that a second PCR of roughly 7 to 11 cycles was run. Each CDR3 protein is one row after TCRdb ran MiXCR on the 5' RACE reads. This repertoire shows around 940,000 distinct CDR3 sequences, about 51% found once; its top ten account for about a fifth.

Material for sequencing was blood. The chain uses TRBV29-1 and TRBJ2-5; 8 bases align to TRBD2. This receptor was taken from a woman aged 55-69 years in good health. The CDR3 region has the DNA TGCAGCGTGGGGGTAGCGGGATCTGCCTGGGAGACCCAGTACTTC. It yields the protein CSVGVAGSAWETQYF.